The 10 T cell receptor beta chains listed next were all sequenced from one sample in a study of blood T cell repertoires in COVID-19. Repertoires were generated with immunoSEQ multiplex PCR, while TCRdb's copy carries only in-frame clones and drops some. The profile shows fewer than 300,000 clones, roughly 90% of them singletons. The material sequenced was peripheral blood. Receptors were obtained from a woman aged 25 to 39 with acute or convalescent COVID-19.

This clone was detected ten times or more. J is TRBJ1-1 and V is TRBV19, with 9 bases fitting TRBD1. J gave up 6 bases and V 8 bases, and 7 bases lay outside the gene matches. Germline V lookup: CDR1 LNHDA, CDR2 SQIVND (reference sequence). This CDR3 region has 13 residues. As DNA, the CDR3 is TGTGCCAGTCGGCGGGACAGGGTGGCTGAAGCTTTCTTT. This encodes CASRRDRVAEAFF.

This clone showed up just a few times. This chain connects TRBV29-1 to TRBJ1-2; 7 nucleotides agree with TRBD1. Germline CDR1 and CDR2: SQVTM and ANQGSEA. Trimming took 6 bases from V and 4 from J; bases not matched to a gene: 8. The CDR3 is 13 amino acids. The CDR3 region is CSVETGSAYGYTF. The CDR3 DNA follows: TGCAGCGTGGAGACAGGGTCGGCCTATGGCTACACCTTC.

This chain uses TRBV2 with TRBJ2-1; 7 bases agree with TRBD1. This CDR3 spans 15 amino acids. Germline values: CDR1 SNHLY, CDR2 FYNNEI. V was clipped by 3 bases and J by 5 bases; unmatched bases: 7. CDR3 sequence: CASSDRGTVNNEQFF. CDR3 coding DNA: TGTGCCAGCAGTGATAGGGGGACAGTGAACAATGAGCAGTTCTTC. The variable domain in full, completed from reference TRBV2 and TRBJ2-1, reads EPEVTQTPSHQVTQMGQEVILRCVPISNHLYFYWYRQILGQKVEFLVSFYNNEISEKSEIFDDQFSVERPDGSNFTLKIRSTKLEDSAMYFCASSDRGTVNNEQFFGPGTRLTVL.

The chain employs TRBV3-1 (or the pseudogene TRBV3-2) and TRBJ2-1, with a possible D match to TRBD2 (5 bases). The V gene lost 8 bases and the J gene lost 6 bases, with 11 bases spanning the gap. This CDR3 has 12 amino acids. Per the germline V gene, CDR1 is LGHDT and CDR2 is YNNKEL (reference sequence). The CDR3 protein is CASCSVSNEQFF. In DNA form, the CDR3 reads TGTGCCAGCTGTAGCGTGTCCAATGAGCAGTTCTTC.

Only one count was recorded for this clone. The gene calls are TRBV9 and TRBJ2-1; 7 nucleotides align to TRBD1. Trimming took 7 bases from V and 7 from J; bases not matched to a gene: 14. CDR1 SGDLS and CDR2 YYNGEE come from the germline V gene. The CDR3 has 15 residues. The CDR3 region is CASSSGGKFRNEQFF. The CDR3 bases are TGTGCCAGCTCGTCAGGGGGTAAGTTTCGTAATGAGCAGTTCTTC.

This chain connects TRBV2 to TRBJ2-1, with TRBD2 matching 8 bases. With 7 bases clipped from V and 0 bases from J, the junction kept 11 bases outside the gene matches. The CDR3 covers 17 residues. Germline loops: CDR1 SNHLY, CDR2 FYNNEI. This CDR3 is CASKSTSGGGSYNEQFF. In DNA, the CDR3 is TGTGCCAGCAAATCAACTAGCGGAGGGGGCTCCTACAATGAGCAGTTCTTC.

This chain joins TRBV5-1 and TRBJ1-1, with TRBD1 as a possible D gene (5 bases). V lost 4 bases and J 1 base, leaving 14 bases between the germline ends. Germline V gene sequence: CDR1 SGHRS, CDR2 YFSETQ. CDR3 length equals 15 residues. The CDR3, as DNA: TGCGCCAGCAGCCGCATAACAGGAGAGAACACTGAAGCTTTCTTT. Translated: CASSRITGENTEAFF.

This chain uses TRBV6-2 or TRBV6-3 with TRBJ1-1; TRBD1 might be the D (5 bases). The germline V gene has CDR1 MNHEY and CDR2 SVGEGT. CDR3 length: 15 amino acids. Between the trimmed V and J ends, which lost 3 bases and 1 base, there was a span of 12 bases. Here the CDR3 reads CASSYIPGRNTEAFF. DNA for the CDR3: TGTGCCAGCAGTTATATTCCAGGGCGGAACACTGAAGCTTTCTTT.

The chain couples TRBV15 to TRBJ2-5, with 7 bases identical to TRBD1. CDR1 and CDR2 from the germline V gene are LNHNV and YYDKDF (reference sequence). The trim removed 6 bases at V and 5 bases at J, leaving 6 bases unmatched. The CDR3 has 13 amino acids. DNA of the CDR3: TGTGCCACCAGTCGACAGGGAAGCGAGACCCAGTACTTC. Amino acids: CATSRQGSETQYF.

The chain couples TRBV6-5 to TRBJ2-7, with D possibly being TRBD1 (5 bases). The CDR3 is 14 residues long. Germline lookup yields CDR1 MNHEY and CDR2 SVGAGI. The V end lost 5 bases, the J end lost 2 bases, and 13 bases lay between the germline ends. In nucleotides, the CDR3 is TGTGCCAGCAGTCCGCTGACAGACACCTACGAGCAGTACTTC. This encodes CASSPLTDTYEQYF.